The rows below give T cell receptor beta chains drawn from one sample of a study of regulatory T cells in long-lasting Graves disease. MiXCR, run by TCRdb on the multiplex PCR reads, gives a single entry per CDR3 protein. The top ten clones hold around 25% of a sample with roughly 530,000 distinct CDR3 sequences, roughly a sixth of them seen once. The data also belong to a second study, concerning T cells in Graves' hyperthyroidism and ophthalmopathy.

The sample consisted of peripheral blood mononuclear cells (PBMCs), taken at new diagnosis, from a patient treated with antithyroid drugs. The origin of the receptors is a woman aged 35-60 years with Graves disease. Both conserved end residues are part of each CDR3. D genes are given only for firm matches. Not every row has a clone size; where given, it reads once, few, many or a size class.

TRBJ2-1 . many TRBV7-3 TGTGCCAGCAGCTACGGGGACTCCTACAATGAGCAGTTCTTC CASSYGDSYNEQFF
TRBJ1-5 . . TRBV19 TGTGCCAGTAGTATTTCGGGGGAACAGCCCCAGCATTTT CASSISGEQPQHF
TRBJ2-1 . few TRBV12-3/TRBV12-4 TGTGCCAGCAGTCCCTCGGGTGCAATCTACAATGAGCAGTTCTTC CASSPSGAIYNEQFF
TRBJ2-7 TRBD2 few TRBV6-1 TGTGCCAGCAGTAGTATTGGACTAGCGGGGGGAAACTACGAGCAGTACTTC CASSSIGLAGGNYEQYF
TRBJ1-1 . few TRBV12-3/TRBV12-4 TGTGCCAGCAATATCCCAGGGAACACTGAAGCTTTCTTT CASNIPGNTEAFF
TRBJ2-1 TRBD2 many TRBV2 TGTGCCAGCAGTTCCCTAGCGGGGATCGGCAATGAGCAGTTCTTC CASSSLAGIGNEQFF
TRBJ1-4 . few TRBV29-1 TGCAGCGTTGTGGAATTAACTAATGAAAAACTGTTTTTT CSVVELTNEKLFF
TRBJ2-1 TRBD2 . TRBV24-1 TGTGCCACCAGTGATTCCAGAAGCGGGGGGGCGGTCGAATACTTC CATSDSRSGGAVEYF
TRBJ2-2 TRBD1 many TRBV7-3 TGTGCCAGCAGCACCCGGACAGGGCACACCGGGGAGCTGTTTTTT CASSTRTGHTGELFF
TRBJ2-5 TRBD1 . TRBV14 TGTGCCAGCAGCCCTTGGACAGGGGCGAGAGAGACCCAGTACTTC CASSPWTGARETQYF
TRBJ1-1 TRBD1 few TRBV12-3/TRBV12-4 TGTGCCAGCAGTTCTGCGGGACAGTTGAACACTGAAGCTTTCTTT CASSSAGQLNTEAFF
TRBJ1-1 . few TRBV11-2 TGTGCCAGCAGCTCCCTTCGCGGACTGGACACTGAAGCTTTCTTT CASSSLRGLDTEAFF
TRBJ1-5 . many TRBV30 TGTGCCTGGAGTGCCACAGGGAATCAGCCCCAGCATTTT CAWSATGNQPQHF
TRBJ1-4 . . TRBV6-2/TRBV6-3 TGTGCCAGCAGCCGGGACAACCTGGAAACTAATGAAAAACTGTTTTTT CASSRDNLETNEKLFF
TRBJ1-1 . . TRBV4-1 TGCGCCAGCAGCCAAGATCTCTTGCGGTCGGCTGAAGCTTTCTTT CASSQDLLRSAEAFF
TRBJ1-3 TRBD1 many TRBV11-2 TGTGCCAGCAGCTTGCGGGACAGGGTATTCCCGAGGGACCGCGGGAACACCATATATTTT CASSLRDRVFPRDRGNTIYF
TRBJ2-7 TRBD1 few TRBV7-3 TGTGCCAGCAGCGTAGAGGGGACAGGGGACCCCTACGAGCAGTACTTC CASSVEGTGDPYEQYF
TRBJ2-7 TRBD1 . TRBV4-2 TGTGCCAGCAGCCAAGATGTTGGACAGGGGACCTACGGGCAGTACTTC CASSQDVGQGTYGQYF
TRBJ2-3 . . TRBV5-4 TGTGCCAGCAGCAAGATTGAGACAGATACGCAGTATTTT CASSKIETDTQYF
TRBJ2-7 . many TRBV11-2 TGTGCCAGCAGCTCGTACTACGAGCAGTACTTC CASSSYYEQYF
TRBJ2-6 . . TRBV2 TGTGCCAGCAGTGAGGACAGCCGCTCTGGGGCCAACGTCCTGACTTTC CASSEDSRSGANVLTF
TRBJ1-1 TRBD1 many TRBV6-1 TGTGCCACCACCAGGGGGCGAGAGGACACTGAAGCTTTCTTT CATTRGREDTEAFF
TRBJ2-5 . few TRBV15 TGTGCCACCAGCGATACCGGACAGCAAGAGACCCAGTACTTC CATSDTGQQETQYF
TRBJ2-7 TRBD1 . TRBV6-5 TGTGCCAGCAGTTCACGACAGGGGACACACGAGCAGTACTTC CASSSRQGTHEQYF
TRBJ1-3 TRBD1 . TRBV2 TGTGCCAGCAGCCAGGGGGCTCGAAACACCATATATTTT CASSQGARNTIYF
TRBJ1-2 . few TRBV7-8 TGTGCCAGCAGCTTATTTCACACCTTCGCCCCGGTTGGCTACACCTTC CASSLFHTFAPVGYTF
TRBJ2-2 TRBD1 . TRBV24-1 TGTGCCACCAGTGCCCCCTCGGGACAGGGGGACGGGGAGCTGTTTTTT CATSAPSGQGDGELFF
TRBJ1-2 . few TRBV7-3 TGTGCCAGCAGCGGCCACTATGGCTACACCTTC CASSGHYGYTF
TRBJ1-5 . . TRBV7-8 TGTGCCAGCAGCTCCCAGGGTTATAGCAATCAGCCCCAGCATTTT CASSSQGYSNQPQHF
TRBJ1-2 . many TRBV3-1 TGTGCCAGCAGCCAAGGGTGGGGCGACTATGGCTACACCTTC CASSQGWGDYGYTF
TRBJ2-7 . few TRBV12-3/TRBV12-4 TGTGCCAGCAGGATAAGTACTGGCTACGAGCAGTACTTC CASRISTGYEQYF
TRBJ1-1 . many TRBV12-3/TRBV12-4 TGTGCCACCCAGTTTATGGGAGGGAACACTGAAGCTTTCTTT CATQFMGGNTEAFF
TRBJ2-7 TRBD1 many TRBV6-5 TGTGCCAGCAGTTTCAACATCCTCGGGACAGGGGAGGATGAGCAGTACTTC CASSFNILGTGEDEQYF
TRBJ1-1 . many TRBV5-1 TGCGCCAGCAGCTGGGAGGGTCAGACAATGAACACTGAAGCTTTCTTT CASSWEGQTMNTEAFF
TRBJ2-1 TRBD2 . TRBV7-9 TGTGCCAGCATCGGGACTAGCGGCTTCAATGAGCAGTTCTTC CASIGTSGFNEQFF
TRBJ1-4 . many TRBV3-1 TGTGCCAGCAGCCTTCCGGGCCTTGGGAGTGAAAAACTGTTTTTT CASSLPGLGSEKLFF
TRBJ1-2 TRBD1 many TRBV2 TGTGCCAGCAGTGTCGAGACTTGGACAGGCCCATGGGGCTACACCTTC CASSVETWTGPWGYTF
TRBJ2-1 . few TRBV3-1 TGTGCCAGCAGCCATTCGGCAGGGGGGTTTGTAGAGCAGTTCTTC CASSHSAGGFVEQFF
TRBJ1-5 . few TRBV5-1 TGCGCCAGCAGCTTCGGGGCAGGGGATCAGCCCCAGCATTTT CASSFGAGDQPQHF
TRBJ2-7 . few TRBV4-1 TGCGCCAGCAGCCAAGATACATCACAGGGCCGCGAGCAGTACTTC CASSQDTSQGREQYF